This T cell receptor beta chain stems from a study of T cells in Graves' hyperthyroidism and ophthalmopathy. RNA transcripts gave rise to amplified TCR beta CDR3 regions. Researchers ran a first-round RT-PCR on the TCR CDR3 using the HTBI primer set. One entry per CDR3 protein, called by TCRdb with MiXCR from the multiplex PCR reads. The sample contains 550,000 to 800,000 distinct CDR3 sequences, around a sixth of which appear only once. Germline CDR1 is LNHDA and CDR2 is SQIVND (reference sequence). This CDR3 is 13 amino acids long. With 9 bases removed from V and 0 bases from J, the gap between germline ends came to 11 bases.

Sequencing was done on a sample of blood. This clonotype was obtained from a man aged 50 or older with Graves' hyperthyroidism. The V and J genes are TRBV19 and TRBJ1-1; TRBD1 might be the D (5 bases). In DNA form, the CDR3 reads TGTGCCAGCAGACAGCTGTTGAACACTGAAGCTTTCTTT. Translating it yields CASRQLLNTEAFF.